This TCR beta chain was retrieved from a study of early T cells in non-severe SARS-CoV-2 infection. This clonotype came up a few times. This CDR3 is built from 16 residues. V lost 6 bases and J lost 6; bases outside the gene matches: 9. From germline, CDR1 is MNHEY and CDR2 SMNVEV (reference sequence). A single record per CDR3 protein comes from TCRdb applying MiXCR to the 5' RACE reads. The repertoire holds 30,000 to 40,000 distinct CDR3 sequences, with around 7% as singletons. This TCR was sampled from an adult who was a healthcare worker with PCR-confirmed SARS-CoV-2 infection or an uninfected control (not recorded which). The chain recombines TRBV27 with TRBJ2-1; 12 bases fit TRBD2. The sequencing used whole blood, collected at baseline. In nucleotides, the CDR3 is TGTGCCAGCAGCCCTATGACTAGCGGGGGTGTCAATGAGCAGTTCTTC. This translates into CASSPMTSGGVNEQFF.